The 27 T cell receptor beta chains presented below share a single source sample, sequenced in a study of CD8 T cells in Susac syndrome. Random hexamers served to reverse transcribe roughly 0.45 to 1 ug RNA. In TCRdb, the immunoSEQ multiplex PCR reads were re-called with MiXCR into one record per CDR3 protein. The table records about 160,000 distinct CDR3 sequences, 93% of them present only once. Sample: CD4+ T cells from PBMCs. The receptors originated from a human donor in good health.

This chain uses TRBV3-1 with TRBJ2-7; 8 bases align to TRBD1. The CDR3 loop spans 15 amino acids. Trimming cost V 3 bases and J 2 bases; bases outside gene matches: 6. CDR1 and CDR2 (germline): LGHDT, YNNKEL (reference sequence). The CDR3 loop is CASSHLDRGPYEQYF. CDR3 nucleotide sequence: TGTGCCAGCAGCCATTTAGACAGGGGTCCCTACGAGCAGTACTTC.

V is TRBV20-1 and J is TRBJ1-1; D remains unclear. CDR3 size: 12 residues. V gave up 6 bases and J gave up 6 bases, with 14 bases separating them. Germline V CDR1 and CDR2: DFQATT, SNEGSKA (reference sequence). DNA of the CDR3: TGCAGTGCCAGACGGGTTGGGGCTGAAGCTTTCTTT. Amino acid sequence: CSARRVGAEAFF.

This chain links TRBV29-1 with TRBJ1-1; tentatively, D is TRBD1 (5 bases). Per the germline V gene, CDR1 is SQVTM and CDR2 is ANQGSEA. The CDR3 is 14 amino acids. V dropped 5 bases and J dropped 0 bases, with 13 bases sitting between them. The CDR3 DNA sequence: TGCAGCGTTAAACCGGGACCAATGAACACTGAAGCTTTCTTT. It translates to CSVKPGPMNTEAFF.

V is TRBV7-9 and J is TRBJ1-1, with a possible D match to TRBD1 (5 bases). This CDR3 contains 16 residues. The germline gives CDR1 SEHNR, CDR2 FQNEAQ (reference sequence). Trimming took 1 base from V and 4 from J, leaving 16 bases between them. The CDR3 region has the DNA TGTGCCAGCAGCTTAGGGGGATATTGGGGGGGCACTGAAGCTTTCTTT. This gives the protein CASSLGGYWGGTEAFF.

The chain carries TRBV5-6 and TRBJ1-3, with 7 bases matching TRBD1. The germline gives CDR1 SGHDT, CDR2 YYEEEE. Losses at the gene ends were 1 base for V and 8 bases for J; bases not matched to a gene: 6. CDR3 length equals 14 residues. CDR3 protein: CASSLNGQGDTIYF. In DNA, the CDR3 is TGTGCCAGCAGCTTGAATGGGCAGGGGGACACCATATATTTT.

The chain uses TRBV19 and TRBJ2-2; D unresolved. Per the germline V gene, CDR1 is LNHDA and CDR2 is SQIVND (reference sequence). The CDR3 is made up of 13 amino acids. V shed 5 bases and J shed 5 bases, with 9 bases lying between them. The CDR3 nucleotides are TGTGCCAGTAGTCAATGGCATACCGGGGAGCTGTTTTTT. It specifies CASSQWHTGELFF.

This CDR3 is CASRQDQGATGNTIYF. The CDR3 DNA reads as TGCGCCAGCAGACAGGATCAGGGGGCGACTGGAAACACCATATATTTT. This chain links TRBV5-1 with TRBJ1-3; 8 bases map to TRBD1. CDR1 is SGHRS, CDR2 YFSETQ, per germline. Trimming at V came to 5 bases and at J to 2 bases, leaving 9 bases not matched to a gene. This CDR3 is built from 16 residues.

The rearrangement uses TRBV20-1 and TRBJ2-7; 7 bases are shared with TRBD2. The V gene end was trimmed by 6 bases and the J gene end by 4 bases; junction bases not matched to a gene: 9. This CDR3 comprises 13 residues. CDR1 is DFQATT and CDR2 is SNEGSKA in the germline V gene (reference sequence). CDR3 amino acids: CSAESGTMYEQYF. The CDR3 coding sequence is TGCAGTGCGGAATCCGGGACTATGTACGAGCAGTACTTC.

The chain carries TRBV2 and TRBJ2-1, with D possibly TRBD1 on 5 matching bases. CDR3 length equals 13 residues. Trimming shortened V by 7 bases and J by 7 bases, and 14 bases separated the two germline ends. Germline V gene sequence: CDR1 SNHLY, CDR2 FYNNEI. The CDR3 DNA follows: TGTGCCAGCACCCGAGACAGTGCAAATGAGCAGTTCTTC. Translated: CASTRDSANEQFF. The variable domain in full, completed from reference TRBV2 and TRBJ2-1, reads EPEVTQTPSHQVTQMGQEVILRCVPISNHLYFYWYRQILGQKVEFLVSFYNNEISEKSEIFDDQFSVERPDGSNFTLKIRSTKLEDSAMYFCASTRDSANEQFFGPGTRLTVL.

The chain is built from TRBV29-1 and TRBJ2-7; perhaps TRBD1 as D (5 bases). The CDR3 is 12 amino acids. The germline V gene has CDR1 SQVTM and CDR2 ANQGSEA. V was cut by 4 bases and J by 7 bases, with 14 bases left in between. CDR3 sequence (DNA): TGCAGCGTTGGTCGACTCGCAGGGGAGCAGTACTTC. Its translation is CSVGRLAGEQYF.

This CDR3 reads CASSLGGGAVYEQYF. Written as DNA, the CDR3 is TGTGCCAGCAGCTTAGGGGGAGGGGCAGTCTACGAGCAGTACTTC. The rearrangement uses TRBV7-2 and TRBJ2-7; the match to TRBD2 covers 7 bases. Trimming cost V 1 base and J 3 bases; bases outside gene matches: 6. Germline V gene lookup returns CDR1 SGHTA and CDR2 FQGNSA. The CDR3 loop spans 15 amino acids. The variable domain in full, with the rest retrieved from reference TRBV7-2 and TRBJ2-7, is GAGVSQSPSNKVTEKGKDVELRCDPISGHTALYWYRQSLGQGLEFLIYFQGNSAPDKSGLPSDRFSAERTGGSVSTLTIQRTQQEDSAVYLCASSLGGGAVYEQYFGPGTRLTVT.

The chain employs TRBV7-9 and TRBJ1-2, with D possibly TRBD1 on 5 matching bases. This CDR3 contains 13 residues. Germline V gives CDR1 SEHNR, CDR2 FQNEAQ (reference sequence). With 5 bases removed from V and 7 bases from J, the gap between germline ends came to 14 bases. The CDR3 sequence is CASSPLGTFGYTF. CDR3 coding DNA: TGTGCCAGCAGCCCACTCGGGACTTTTGGCTACACCTTC.

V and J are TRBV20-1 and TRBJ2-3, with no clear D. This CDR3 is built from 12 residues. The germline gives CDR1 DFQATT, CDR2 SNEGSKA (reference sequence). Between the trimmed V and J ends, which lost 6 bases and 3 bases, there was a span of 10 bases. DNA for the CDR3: TGCAGTGCAACGCCCTCTACAGATACGCAGTATTTT. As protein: CSATPSTDTQYF.

The CDR3 loop is CASSVPRGTDTQYF. CDR3 sequence (DNA): TGTGCCAGCAGTGTTCCCAGGGGAACAGATACGCAGTATTTT. The J gene is TRBJ2-3, the V gene TRBV2, with D possibly TRBD1 on 6 matching bases. The V and J ends lost 4 bases and 3 bases respectively, with 11 bases between them. The CDR3 runs 14 residues. The V gene's germline CDR1 is SNHLY and CDR2 FYNNEI. Full variable domain (outside the CDR3, taken from reference TRBV2 and TRBJ2-3): EPEVTQTPSHQVTQMGQEVILRCVPISNHLYFYWYRQILGQKVEFLVSFYNNEISEKSEIFDDQFSVERPDGSNFTLKIRSTKLEDSAMYFCASSVPRGTDTQYFGPGTRLTVL.

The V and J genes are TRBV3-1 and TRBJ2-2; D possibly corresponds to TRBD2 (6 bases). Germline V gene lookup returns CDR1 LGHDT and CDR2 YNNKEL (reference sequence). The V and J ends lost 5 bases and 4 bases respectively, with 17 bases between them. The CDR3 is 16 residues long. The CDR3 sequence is CASSTLGRGITGELFF. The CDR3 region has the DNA TGTGCCAGCAGCACTCTGGGTCGGGGGATCACCGGGGAGCTGTTTTTT.

CDR3 protein: CSAARGDSNTEAFF. The CDR3 bases are TGCAGTGCCGCCCGGGGTGACAGTAACACTGAAGCTTTCTTT. The chain carries TRBV20-1 and TRBJ1-1; tentative D call: TRBD1 (5 bases). Trimming removed 6 bases at V and 2 bases at J, with 16 bases between. The CDR3 extends over 14 amino acids. The germline gives CDR1 DFQATT, CDR2 SNEGSKA (reference sequence).

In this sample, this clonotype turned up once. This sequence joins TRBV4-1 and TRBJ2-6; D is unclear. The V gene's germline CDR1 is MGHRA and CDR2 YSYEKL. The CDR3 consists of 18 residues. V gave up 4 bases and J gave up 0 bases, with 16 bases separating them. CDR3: CASSRWTASGSGANVLTF. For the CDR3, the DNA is TGCGCCAGCAGCCGTTGGACGGCTTCGGGCTCTGGGGCCAACGTCCTGACTTTC.

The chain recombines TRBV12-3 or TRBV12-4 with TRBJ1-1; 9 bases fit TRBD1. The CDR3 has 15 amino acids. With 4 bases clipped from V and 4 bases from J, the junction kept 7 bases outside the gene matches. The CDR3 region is CASSSTGGRGTEAFF. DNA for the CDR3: TGTGCCAGCAGTTCCACAGGGGGCAGGGGCACTGAAGCTTTCTTT.

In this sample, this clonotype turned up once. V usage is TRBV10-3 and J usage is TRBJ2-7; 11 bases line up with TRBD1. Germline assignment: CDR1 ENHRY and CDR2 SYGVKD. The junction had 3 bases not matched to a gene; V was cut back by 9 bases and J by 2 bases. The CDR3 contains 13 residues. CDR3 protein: CAIGTGGTYEQYF. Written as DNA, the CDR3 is TGTGCCATTGGGACAGGGGGTACCTACGAGCAGTACTTC.

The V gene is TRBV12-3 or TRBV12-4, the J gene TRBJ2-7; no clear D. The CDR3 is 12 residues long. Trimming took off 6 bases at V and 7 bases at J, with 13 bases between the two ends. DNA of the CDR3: TGTGCCAGCAGCCTGGTCCTTTGGGAGCAGTACTTC. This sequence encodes CASSLVLWEQYF.

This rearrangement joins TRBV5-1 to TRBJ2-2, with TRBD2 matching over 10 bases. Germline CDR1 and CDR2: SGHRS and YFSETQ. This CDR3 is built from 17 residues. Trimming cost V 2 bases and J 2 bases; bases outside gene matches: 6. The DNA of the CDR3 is TGCGCCAGCAGCTTACGAGCGGGGGGGCTCAACACCGGGGAGCTGTTTTTT. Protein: CASSLRAGGLNTGELFF.

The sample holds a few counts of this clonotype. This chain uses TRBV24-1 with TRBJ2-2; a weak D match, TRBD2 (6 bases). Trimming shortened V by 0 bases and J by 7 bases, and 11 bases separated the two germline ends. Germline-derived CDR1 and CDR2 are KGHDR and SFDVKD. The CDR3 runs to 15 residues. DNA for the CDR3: TGTGCCACCAGTGATTTGGCGGGATCAGGCGGGGAGCTGTTTTTT. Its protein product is CATSDLAGSGGELFF.

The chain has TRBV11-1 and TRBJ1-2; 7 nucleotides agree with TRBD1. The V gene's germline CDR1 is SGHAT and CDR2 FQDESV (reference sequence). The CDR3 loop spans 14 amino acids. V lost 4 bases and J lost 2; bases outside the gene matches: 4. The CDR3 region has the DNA TGTGCCAGCAGCTCTGACAGGGTGAACTATGGCTACACCTTC. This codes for CASSSDRVNYGYTF.

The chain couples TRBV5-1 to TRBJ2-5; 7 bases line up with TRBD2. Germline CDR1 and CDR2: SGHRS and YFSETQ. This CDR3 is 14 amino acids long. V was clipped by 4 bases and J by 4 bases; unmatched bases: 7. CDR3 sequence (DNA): TGCGCCAGCAGCCCCATGGGGGGGAGAGAGACCCAGTACTTC. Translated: CASSPMGGRETQYF.

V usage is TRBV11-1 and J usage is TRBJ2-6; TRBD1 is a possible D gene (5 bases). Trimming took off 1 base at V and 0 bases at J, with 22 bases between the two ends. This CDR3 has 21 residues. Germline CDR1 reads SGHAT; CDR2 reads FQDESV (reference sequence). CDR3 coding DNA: TGTGCCAGCAGCTTAGAAGGATCTCTCAGGGTATTCAGCTCTGGGGCCAACGTCCTGACTTTC. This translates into CASSLEGSLRVFSSGANVLTF.

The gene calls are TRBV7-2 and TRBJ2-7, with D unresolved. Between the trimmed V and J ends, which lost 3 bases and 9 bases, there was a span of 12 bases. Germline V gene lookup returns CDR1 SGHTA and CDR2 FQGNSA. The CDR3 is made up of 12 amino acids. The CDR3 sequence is CASSFGSPAQYF. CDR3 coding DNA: TGTGCCAGCAGCTTTGGGTCCCCAGCGCAGTACTTC.

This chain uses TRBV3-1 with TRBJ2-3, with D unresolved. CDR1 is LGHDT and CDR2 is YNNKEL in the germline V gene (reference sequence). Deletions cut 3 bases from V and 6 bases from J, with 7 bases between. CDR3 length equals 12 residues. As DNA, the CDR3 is TGTGCCAGCAGCCAGATCAAGGATACGCAGTATTTT. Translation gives CASSQIKDTQYF.